This is a list of T cell receptor beta chains from one sample in a study of spatial heterogeneity in lung cancer. TCRdb processed the 5' RACE reads anew with MiXCR; each CDR3 protein has one entry. The table lists roughly 1,800 distinct CDR3 sequences, about 23% of them singletons. Sequencing used normal lung tissue next to the tumor, obtained at surgery. These receptors were taken from a male donor with early-stage non-small cell lung cancer. Both conserved end residues are part of each CDR3. Fields, in order: CDR3 protein, V gene.

CASSSSGITEAFF,TRBV5-1
CASSLNPGELFF,TRBV5-5
CASNPISGGSYEQYF,TRBV2
CASSQDPPASAGNNEQFF,TRBV4-3
CSVDAQGASTDTQYF,TRBV20-1
CASSRTSENTGELFF,TRBV28
CASSRRTGFETQYF,TRBV28
CASSRWAGEDQPQHF,TRBV5-1
CASSLVQGTQHF,TRBV12-3/TRBV12-4
CASSLDLPGANVLTF,TRBV12-3/TRBV12-4
CASSPQGGWTEAFF,TRBV18
CASSWGQTNTEAFF,TRBV13
CASSLGWRESRYNEQFF,TRBV7-2
CASSLRSGRRGTGELFF,TRBV7-9
CASSFQLAAGGQFF,TRBV7-2
CASSFGTAGSPLHF,TRBV5-4
CASSLRGTREETQYF,TRBV27
CASSQDSSYEQYF,TRBV4-2
CATSDPTSGRRNEQFF,TRBV24-1
CASSLGPPNEQFF,TRBV28
CATRRGGHGYTF,TRBV6-2/TRBV6-3
CASSLRAGEGEQYF,TRBV7-2
CSAETGGGTEAFF,TRBV29-1
CSASRLTLQETQYF,TRBV20-1
CATSGIIGYGYTF,TRBV6-1
CASTRTAFQETQYF,TRBV7-9
CASSFRGGADEGYTF,TRBV2
CASSQALTGGAGNTIYF,TRBV3-1
CASGLQGTANQPQHF,TRBV27
CASSYGQGYQPQHF,TRBV5-6